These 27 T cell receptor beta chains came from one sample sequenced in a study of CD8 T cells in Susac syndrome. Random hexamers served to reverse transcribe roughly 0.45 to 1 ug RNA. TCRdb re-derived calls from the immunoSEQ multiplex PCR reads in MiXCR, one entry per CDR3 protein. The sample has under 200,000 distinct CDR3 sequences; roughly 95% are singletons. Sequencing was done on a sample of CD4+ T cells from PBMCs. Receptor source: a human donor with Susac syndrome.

For the CDR3, the DNA is TGTGCCAGCAGTTACTCACAGGGGCTCTACGAGCAGTACGTC. Protein product: CASSYSQGLYEQYV. This chain links TRBV6-2 or TRBV6-3 with TRBJ2-7, with 7 bases lining up with TRBD1. Germline-derived CDR1 and CDR2 are MNHEY and SVGEGT. This CDR3 is built from 14 residues. V lost 0 bases, J lost 3 bases, and 2 bases stayed unmatched.

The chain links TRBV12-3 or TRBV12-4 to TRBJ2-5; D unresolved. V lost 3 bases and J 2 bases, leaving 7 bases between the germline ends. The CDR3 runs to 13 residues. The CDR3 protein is CASSLREQETQYF. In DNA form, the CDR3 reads TGTGCCAGCAGTTTGAGAGAGCAAGAGACCCAGTACTTC.

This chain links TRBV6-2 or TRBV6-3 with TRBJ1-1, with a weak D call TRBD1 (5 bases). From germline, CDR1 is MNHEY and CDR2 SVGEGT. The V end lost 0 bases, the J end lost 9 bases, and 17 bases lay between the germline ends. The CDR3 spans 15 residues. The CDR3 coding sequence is TGTGCCAGCAGTTACTCGAGGGTTGTCAGGGACCAAGCTTTCTTT. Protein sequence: CASSYSRVVRDQAFF.

CDR3 coding DNA: TGTGCCAGCAGCTTAGTCTTAGATAATGAGCAGTTCTTC. Amino acids: CASSLVLDNEQFF. The rearrangement links TRBV11-2 to TRBJ2-1; D call uncertain. Trimming shortened V by 1 base and J by 7 bases, and 8 bases separated the two germline ends. Germline CDR1 reads SGHAT; CDR2 reads FQNNGV. This CDR3 is 13 amino acids long.

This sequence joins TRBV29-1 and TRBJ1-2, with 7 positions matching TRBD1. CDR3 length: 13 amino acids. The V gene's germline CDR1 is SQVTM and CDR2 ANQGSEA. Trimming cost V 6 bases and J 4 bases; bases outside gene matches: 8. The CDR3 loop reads CSVDPGQRYGYTF. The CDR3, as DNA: TGCAGCGTCGATCCGGGACAGCGCTATGGCTACACCTTC.

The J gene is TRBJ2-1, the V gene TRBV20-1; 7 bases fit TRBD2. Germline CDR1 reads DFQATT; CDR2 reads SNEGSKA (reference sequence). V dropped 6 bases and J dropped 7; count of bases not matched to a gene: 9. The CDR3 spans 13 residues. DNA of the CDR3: TGCAGTGCCCAAGGCGGGGGTCTTAATGAGCAGTTCTTC. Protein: CSAQGGGLNEQFF.

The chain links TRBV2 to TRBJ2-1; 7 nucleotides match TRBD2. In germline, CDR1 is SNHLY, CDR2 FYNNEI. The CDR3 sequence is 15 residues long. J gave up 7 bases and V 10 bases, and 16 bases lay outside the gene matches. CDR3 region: CATKKDGGSGNEQFF. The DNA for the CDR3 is TGTGCCACCAAAAAGGACGGGGGGAGTGGGAATGAGCAGTTCTTC.

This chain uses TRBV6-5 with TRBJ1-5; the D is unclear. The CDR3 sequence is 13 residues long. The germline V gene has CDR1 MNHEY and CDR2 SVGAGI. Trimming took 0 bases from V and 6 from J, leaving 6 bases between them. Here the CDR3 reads CASSYSFRQPQHF. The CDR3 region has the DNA TGTGCCAGCAGTTACTCGTTTCGTCAGCCCCAGCATTTT.

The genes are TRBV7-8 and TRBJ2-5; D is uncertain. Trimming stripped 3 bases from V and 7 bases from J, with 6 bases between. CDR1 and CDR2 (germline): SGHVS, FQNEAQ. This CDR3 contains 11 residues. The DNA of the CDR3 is TGTGCCAGCAGCTTCGAGCTGACCCAGTACTTC. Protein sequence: CASSFELTQYF.

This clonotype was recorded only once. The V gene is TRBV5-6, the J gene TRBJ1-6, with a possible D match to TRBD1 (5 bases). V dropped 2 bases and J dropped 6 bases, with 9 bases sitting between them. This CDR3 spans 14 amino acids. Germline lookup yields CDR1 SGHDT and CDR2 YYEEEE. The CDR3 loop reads CASSFRDSNSPLHF. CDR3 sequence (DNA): TGTGCCAGCAGCTTTCGAGACAGTAATTCACCCCTCCACTTT.

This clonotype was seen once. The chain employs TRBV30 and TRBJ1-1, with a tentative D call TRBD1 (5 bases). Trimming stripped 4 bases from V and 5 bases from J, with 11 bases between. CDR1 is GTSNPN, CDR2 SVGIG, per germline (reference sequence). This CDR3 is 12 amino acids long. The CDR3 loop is CAWMGGRTEAFF. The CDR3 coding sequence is TGTGCCTGGATGGGGGGGAGAACTGAAGCTTTCTTT. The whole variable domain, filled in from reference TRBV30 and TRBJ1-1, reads SQTIHQWPATLVQPVGSPLSLECTVEGTSNPNLYWYRQAAGRGLQLLFYSVGIGQISSEVPQNLSASRPQDRQFILSSKKLLLSDSGFYLCAWMGGRTEAFFGQGTRLTVV.

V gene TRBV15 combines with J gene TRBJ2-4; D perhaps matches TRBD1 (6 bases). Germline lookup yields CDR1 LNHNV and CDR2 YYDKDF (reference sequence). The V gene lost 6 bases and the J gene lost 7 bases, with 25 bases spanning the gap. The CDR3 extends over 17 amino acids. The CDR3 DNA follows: TGTGCCACCAGTCCAGATTTTGGGGGCTTGGAACGGAACATTCAGTACTTC. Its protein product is CATSPDFGGLERNIQYF.

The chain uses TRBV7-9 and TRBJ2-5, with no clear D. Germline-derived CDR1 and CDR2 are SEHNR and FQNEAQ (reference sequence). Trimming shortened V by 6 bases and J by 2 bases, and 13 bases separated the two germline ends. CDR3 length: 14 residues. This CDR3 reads CASRRTGTQETQYF. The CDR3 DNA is TGTGCCAGCAGGCGGACCGGTACTCAAGAGACCCAGTACTTC.

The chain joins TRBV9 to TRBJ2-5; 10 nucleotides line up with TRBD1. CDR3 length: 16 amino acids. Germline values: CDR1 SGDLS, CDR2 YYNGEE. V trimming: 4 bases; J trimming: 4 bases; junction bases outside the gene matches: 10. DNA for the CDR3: TGTGCCAGCAGCTCAGAGGGACAGGGGAATGTAGAGACCCAGTACTTC. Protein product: CASSSEGQGNVETQYF.

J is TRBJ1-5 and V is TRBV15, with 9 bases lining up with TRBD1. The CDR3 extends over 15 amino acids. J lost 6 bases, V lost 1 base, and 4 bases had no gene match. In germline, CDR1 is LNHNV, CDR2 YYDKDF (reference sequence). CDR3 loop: CATSRVATGGQPQHF. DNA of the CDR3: TGTGCCACCAGCAGAGTAGCGACAGGGGGTCAGCCCCAGCATTTT.

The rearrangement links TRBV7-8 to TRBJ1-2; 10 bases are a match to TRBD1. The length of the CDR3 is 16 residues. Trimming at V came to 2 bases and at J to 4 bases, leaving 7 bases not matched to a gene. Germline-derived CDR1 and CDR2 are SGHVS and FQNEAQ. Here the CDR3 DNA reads TGTGCCAGCAGCTTAAATTTAGGGACAGGGGTCTATGGCTACACCTTC. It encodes CASSLNLGTGVYGYTF. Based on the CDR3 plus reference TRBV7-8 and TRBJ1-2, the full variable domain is GAGVSQSPRYKVAKRGQDVALRCDPISGHVSLFWYQQALGQGPEFLTYFQNEAQLDKSGLPSDRFFAERPEGSVSTLKIQRTQQEDSAVYLCASSLNLGTGVYGYTFGSGTRLTVV.

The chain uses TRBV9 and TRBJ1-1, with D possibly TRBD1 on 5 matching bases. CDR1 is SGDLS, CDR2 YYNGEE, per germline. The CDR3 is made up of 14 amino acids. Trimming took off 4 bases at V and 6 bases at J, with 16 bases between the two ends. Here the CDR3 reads CASSSGPLRAEAFF. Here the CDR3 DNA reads TGTGCCAGCAGCTCGGGACCCCTGAGGGCTGAAGCTTTCTTT.

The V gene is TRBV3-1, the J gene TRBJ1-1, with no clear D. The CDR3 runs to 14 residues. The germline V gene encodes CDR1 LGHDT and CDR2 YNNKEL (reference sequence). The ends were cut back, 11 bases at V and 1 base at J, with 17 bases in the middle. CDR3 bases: TGTGCCTCGTGTAAGGGAAACGCGAACACTGAAGCTTTCTTT. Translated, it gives CASCKGNANTEAFF.

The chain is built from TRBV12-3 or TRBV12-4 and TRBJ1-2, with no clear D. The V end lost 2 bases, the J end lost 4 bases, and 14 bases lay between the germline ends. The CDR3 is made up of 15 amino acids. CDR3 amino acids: CASSLLATNLYGYTF. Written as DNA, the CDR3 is TGTGCCAGCAGTTTATTGGCCACCAACCTCTATGGCTACACCTTC.

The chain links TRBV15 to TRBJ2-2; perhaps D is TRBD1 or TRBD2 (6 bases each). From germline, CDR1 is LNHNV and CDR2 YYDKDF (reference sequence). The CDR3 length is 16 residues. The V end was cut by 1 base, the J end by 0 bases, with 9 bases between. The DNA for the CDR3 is TGTGCCACCAGCAGAGCGGGGGCCGCGAACACCGGGGAGCTGTTTTTT. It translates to CATSRAGAANTGELFF.

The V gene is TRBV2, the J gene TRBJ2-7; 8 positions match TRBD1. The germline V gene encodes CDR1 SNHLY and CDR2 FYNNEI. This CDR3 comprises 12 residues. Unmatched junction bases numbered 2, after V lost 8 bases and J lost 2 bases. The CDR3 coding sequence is TGTGCCAGCGGGGACAGGCCCTACGAGCAGTACGTC. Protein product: CASGDRPYEQYV.

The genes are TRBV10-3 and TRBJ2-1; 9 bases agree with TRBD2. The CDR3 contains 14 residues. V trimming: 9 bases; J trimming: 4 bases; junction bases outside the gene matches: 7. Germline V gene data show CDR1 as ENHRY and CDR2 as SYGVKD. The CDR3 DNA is TGTGCCATAGTAGCGGGAGACCATTACAATGAGCAGTTCTTC. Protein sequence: CAIVAGDHYNEQFF.

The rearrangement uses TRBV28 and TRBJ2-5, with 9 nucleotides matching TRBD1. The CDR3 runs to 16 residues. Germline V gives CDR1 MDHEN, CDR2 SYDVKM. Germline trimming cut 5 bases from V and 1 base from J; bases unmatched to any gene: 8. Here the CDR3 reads CASSNWGTGSQETQYF. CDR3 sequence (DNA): TGTGCCAGCAGTAATTGGGGGACAGGGTCCCAAGAGACCCAGTACTTC.

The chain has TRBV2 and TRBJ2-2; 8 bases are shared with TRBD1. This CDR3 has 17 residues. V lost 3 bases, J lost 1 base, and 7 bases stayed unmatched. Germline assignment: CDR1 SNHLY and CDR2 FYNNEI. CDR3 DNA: TGTGCCAGCAGTGACCCGACAGGGGCCCGGAACACCGGGGAGCTGTTTTTT. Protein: CASSDPTGARNTGELFF.

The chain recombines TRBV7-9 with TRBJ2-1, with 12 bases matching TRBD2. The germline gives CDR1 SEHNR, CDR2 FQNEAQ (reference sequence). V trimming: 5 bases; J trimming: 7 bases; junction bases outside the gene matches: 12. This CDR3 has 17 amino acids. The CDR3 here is CASSPGPTSGSSNEQFF. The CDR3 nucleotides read TGTGCCAGCAGCCCAGGACCGACTAGCGGGAGCTCGAATGAGCAGTTCTTC.

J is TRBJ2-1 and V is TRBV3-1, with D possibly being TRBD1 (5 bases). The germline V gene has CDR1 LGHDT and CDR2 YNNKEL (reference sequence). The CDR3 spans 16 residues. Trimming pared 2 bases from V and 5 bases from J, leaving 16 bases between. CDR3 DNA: TGTGCCAGCAGCCAATCCAGTGCAGGGTCCCACAATGAGCAGTTCTTC. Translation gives CASSQSSAGSHNEQFF.

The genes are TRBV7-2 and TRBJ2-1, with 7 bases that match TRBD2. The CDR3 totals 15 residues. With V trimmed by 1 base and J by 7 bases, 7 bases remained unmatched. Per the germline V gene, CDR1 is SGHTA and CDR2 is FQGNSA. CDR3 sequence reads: CASSLERGSANEQFF. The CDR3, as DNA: TGTGCCAGCAGCTTAGAGCGGGGCTCTGCGAATGAGCAGTTCTTC.